Listed here are 9 T cell receptor beta chains from one sample, sequenced in a study of T cell repertoires in cytomegalovirus infection. TCRdb passed the reads through MiXCR, listing each CDR3 protein once. The sample contains around 120,000 distinct CDR3 sequences, roughly a quarter of which appear only once. No cognate antigen is known for these TCRs. Sequencing was done on a sample of PBMCs, sequenced either directly or after in vitro stimulation (not recorded which). The receptors here all came from a human donor in good health (CMV status not recorded). Some clones in this sample may be carry-over from other donors' samples.

The chain employs TRBV12-3 or TRBV12-4 and TRBJ1-2; unclear D gene. The CDR3 sequence is 13 residues long. The V and J ends lost 4 bases and 2 bases respectively, with 8 bases between them. In DNA, the CDR3 is TGTGCCAGCAGTTCCGACGGGAACTATGGCTACACCTTC. Protein product: CASSSDGNYGYTF.

This clonotype was picked up many times. The J gene is TRBJ2-2, the V gene TRBV6-6, with 13 bases identical to TRBD2. The V and J ends lost 7 bases and 3 bases, in that order; junction bases with no gene match: 14. There are 19 residues in the CDR3. Germline V lookup: CDR1 MNHNY, CDR2 SVGAGI (reference sequence). The CDR3 protein is CASTSETSGREMDTGELFF. CDR3 bases: TGTGCCAGCACCTCCGAAACTAGCGGGAGGGAAATGGACACCGGGGAGCTGTTTTTT.

This clonotype was recorded a few times. V usage is TRBV29-1 and J usage is TRBJ2-5; D unresolved. Germline V gene lookup returns CDR1 SQVTM and CDR2 ANQGSEA. The CDR3 spans 11 residues. Trimming stripped 8 bases from V and 5 bases from J, with 12 bases between. DNA for the CDR3: TGCAGCACTACAGTGACGGAGACCCAGTACTTC. Its translation is CSTTVTETQYF.

CDR3 DNA sequence: TGTGCCAGCAATCTAGCGGGAGGGCCCAGTGAGCAGTTCTTC. Translating it yields CASNLAGGPSEQFF. This rearrangement joins TRBV6-2 or TRBV6-3 to TRBJ2-1; TRBD2 matches at 12 bases. CDR1 MNHEY and CDR2 SVGEGT come from the germline V gene. The CDR3 totals 14 residues. Unmatched junction bases numbered 7, after V lost 7 bases and J lost 9 bases.

In this sample, this clonotype turned up once. CDR3 sequence reads: CSARDQEGMSGYTF. CDR3 sequence (DNA): TGCAGTGCTAGAGATCAGGAGGGGATGTCTGGCTACACCTTC. J is TRBJ1-2 and V is TRBV20-1; D may be TRBD1 (5 bases). V was shortened by 0 bases and J by 7 bases, with 15 bases between the two germline ends. The CDR3 has 14 residues. Germline assignment: CDR1 DFQATT and CDR2 SNEGSKA (reference sequence).

This clonotype was seen a handful of times. The chain joins TRBV19 to TRBJ1-5; D possibly corresponds to TRBD1 (6 bases). V gave up 1 base and J gave up 4 bases, with 14 bases separating them. Germline-derived CDR1 and CDR2 are LNHDA and SQIVND (reference sequence). There are 16 residues in the CDR3. This CDR3 is CASSIVHSRGNQPQHF. The CDR3 DNA sequence: TGTGCCAGTAGTATAGTCCACTCCAGGGGAAATCAGCCCCAGCATTTT.

This clonotype was found a few times. This chain links TRBV28 with TRBJ1-2; the D is unclear. V was clipped by 10 bases and J by 1 base, with 7 bases between them. This CDR3 spans 11 amino acids. Germline CDR1 and CDR2: MDHEN and SYDVKM. CDR3 sequence: CANRDNYGYTF. Here the CDR3 DNA reads TGTGCCAACAGAGATAACTATGGCTACACCTTC.

The gene calls are TRBV4-3 and TRBJ2-7; 8 bases are a match to TRBD2. This CDR3 contains 17 residues. J lost 4 bases, V lost 0 bases, and 11 bases had no gene match. Germline V gene sequence: CDR1 LGHNA, CDR2 YSLEER. In DNA form, the CDR3 reads TGCGCCAGCAGCCAAGAATGGCGAGCGGGAGCCCTTTACGAGCAGTACTTC. Its protein is CASSQEWRAGALYEQYF.

The J gene is TRBJ1-1, the V gene TRBV19; 7 bases are a match to TRBD1. In germline, CDR1 is LNHDA, CDR2 SQIVND (reference sequence). This CDR3 spans 14 amino acids. With 8 bases clipped from V and 8 bases from J, the junction kept 14 bases outside the gene matches. The CDR3 sequence is CASARDRRYDEAFF. The DNA for the CDR3 is TGTGCCAGTGCTCGGGACAGACGATATGACGAAGCTTTCTTT. Together with reference TRBV19 and TRBJ1-1, the CDR3 gives the full variable domain: DGGITQSPKYLFRKEGQNVTLSCEQNLNHDAMYWYRQDPGQGLRLIYYSQIVNDFQKGDIAEGYSVSREKKESFPLTVTSAQKNPTAFYLCASARDRRYDEAFFGQGTRLTVV.